The 26 T cell receptor beta chains below come from one sample, sequenced in a study of spatial heterogeneity in lung cancer. TCRdb independently ran MiXCR on the 5' RACE reads; one entry per CDR3 protein. The data hold 25,000 or so distinct CDR3 sequences, with approximately 3% observed a single time. Time point given: sample taken at primary tumor resection. No cells were sorted before sequencing. The whole RNA sequenced was extracted from tumor, nontumor lung or frozen PBMC. The sample consisted of PBMCs, taken at surgery. The receptors were sampled from a female donor with early-stage non-small cell lung cancer.

V usage is TRBV5-4 and J usage is TRBJ2-1, with 7 bases that match TRBD2. This CDR3 has 16 amino acids. Germline CDR1 is SGHNT and CDR2 is YYREEE (reference sequence). V shed 4 bases and J 1 base; nucleotides not matched to a gene: 8. In nucleotides, the CDR3 is TGTGCCAGCAGCCCTGGCGGAGCGGGGTCCTACAATGAGCAGTTCTTC. It specifies CASSPGGAGSYNEQFF.

This clonotype was picked up many times. The rearrangement uses TRBV12-3 or TRBV12-4 and TRBJ2-7, with a possible D match to TRBD1 (5 bases). The CDR3 length is 12 residues. The V and J ends lost 3 bases and 4 bases respectively, with 7 bases between them. CDR3 protein: CASSLYRYEQYF. In DNA form, the CDR3 reads TGTGCCAGCAGTTTGTACAGGTACGAGCAGTACTTC.

This clonotype was found many times. This chain links TRBV28 with TRBJ2-3, with 11 bases aligning to TRBD2. The V gene's germline CDR1 is MDHEN and CDR2 SYDVKM. The V gene end was trimmed by 3 bases and the J gene end by 4 bases; junction bases not matched to a gene: 3. This CDR3 contains 15 residues. For the CDR3, the DNA is TGTGCCAGCAGTTTGACTAGCGGGATCGCAGATACGCAGTATTTT. Protein product: CASSLTSGIADTQYF.

Ten or more counts support this clonotype. CDR3 region: CSARASGIFNEQFF. The CDR3, as DNA: TGCAGTGCTAGGGCCAGCGGGATATTTAATGAGCAGTTCTTC. The chain recombines TRBV20-1 with TRBJ2-1, with 7 positions matching TRBD2. The CDR3 consists of 14 residues. V was clipped by 3 bases and J by 7 bases; unmatched bases: 9. Germline CDR1 DFQATT, CDR2 SNEGSKA (reference sequence).

This clonotype was seen a handful of times. V gene TRBV4-2 combines with J gene TRBJ2-1; D gene ambiguous. The germline CDR1 and CDR2 sequences are LGHNA and YNFKEQ. The CDR3 runs 11 residues. The V end lost 0 bases, the J end lost 14 bases, and 8 bases lay between the germline ends. In nucleotides, the CDR3 is TGTGCCAGCAGCCAAGAGGGGAAGGAGTTCTTC. Translating gives CASSQEGKEFF.

At least ten counts were recorded for this clonotype. The CDR3 region has the DNA TGCGCCAGCAGCCCGGGACTAGCGGGAGTGGGCAATGAGCAGTTCTTC. It specifies CASSPGLAGVGNEQFF. This chain uses TRBV5-1 with TRBJ2-1, with TRBD2 matching over 14 bases. This CDR3 spans 16 amino acids. Germline loops: CDR1 SGHRS, CDR2 YFSETQ. V lost 4 bases to trimming and J lost 6 bases; unmatched junction nucleotides: 6.

This rearrangement joins TRBV7-3 to TRBJ2-2; tentative D call: TRBD2 (6 bases). The germline V and J ends were trimmed by 0 bases and 6 bases, with 11 bases remaining between them. The CDR3 extends over 15 amino acids. Germline lookup yields CDR1 SGHTA and CDR2 FQGTGA. The chain's CDR3 is CASSLTGLGAGELFF. CDR3 nucleotide sequence: TGTGCCAGCAGCTTAACGGGACTTGGGGCCGGGGAGCTGTTTTTT.

Many counts were recorded for this clonotype. The chain uses TRBV27 and TRBJ2-7; TRBD1 aligns across 8 bases. After removal of 9 bases from V and 5 bases from J, the junction contained 6 bases not matched to a gene. Per germline, CDR1 MNHEY and CDR2 SMNVEV (reference sequence). The CDR3 loop spans 12 amino acids. This CDR3 reads CARTTGANEQYF. The CDR3 nucleotides are TGTGCCAGGACGACAGGGGCCAACGAGCAGTACTTC.

This clonotype was found many times. The chain links TRBV30 to TRBJ1-3, with 7 bases that match TRBD1. Germline CDR1 GTSNPN, CDR2 SVGIG (reference sequence). The CDR3 is 13 amino acids. The J segment lost 4 bases and the V segment lost 8 bases, leaving 8 bases of the junction unmatched. The CDR3 here is CAGDRVAGNTIYF. The CDR3 DNA reads TGTGCCGGAGACAGGGTGGCAGGAAACACCATATATTTT.

This rearrangement joins TRBV5-1 to TRBJ2-2; 7 nucleotides line up with TRBD2. Germline lookup yields CDR1 SGHRS and CDR2 YFSETQ. The CDR3 contains 14 residues. Losses at the gene ends were 4 bases for V and 6 bases for J; bases not matched to a gene: 6. The chain's CDR3 is CASSLTSSSGELFF. The CDR3 nucleotides are TGCGCCAGCAGCCTGACTAGCAGCTCCGGGGAGCTGTTTTTT.

This clonotype appeared many times. The chain employs TRBV29-1 and TRBJ2-7; D may be TRBD2 (5 bases). Germline lookup yields CDR1 SQVTM and CDR2 ANQGSEA. Trimming pared 7 bases from V and 2 bases from J, leaving 15 bases between. The CDR3 totals 13 residues. The CDR3, as DNA: TGCAGCGCCGGGGTCAGCGGAGCCTACGAGCAGTACTTC. Encoded protein: CSAGVSGAYEQYF.

With regard to this clonotype: A much larger clone sits a single nucleotide away, making a read error possible. The gene calls are TRBV5-4 and TRBJ2-1; perhaps TRBD2 as D (6 bases). Germline V gives CDR1 SGHNT, CDR2 YYREEE (reference sequence). There are 15 residues in the CDR3. The CDR3, as DNA: TGTGACAGCAGCAACCGGGACTCCTTACTCAATGAGCAGTTCTTC. This gives the protein CDSSNRDSLLNEQFF.

The table lists this clonotype with many counts. The DNA of the CDR3 is TGTGCCTCCGGGACGAACTTGAATAGCAATCAGCCCCAGCATTTT. This gives the protein CASGTNLNSNQPQHF. The rearrangement uses TRBV27 and TRBJ1-5, with TRBD1 as a possible D gene (5 bases). The CDR3 consists of 15 residues. The V and J ends lost 11 bases and 0 bases respectively, with 17 bases between them. The germline gives CDR1 MNHEY, CDR2 SMNVEV (reference sequence).

The chain couples TRBV19 to TRBJ2-1; 8 bases agree with TRBD2. The germline CDR1 and CDR2 sequences are LNHDA and SQIVND (reference sequence). CDR3 size: 16 residues. J was trimmed by 4 bases and V by 5 bases; bases with no gene match: 10. DNA for the CDR3: TGTGCCAGTAGTCCTTCTGGCGGGAGGTCTTACAATGAGCAGTTCTTC. Its protein is CASSPSGGRSYNEQFF.

This clonotype was detected only a few times. The chain uses TRBV3-1 and TRBJ2-2; D call uncertain. Germline V gene data show CDR1 as LGHDT and CDR2 as YNNKEL (reference sequence). V lost 6 bases to trimming and J lost 3 bases, with 8 bases between them. CDR3 length: 13 amino acids. CDR3 nucleotide sequence: TGTGCCAGCAGTCTCTTCTACACCGGGGAGCTGTTTTTT. Translated, it gives CASSLFYTGELFF.

This clonotype was recorded a few times. The chain joins TRBV5-1 to TRBJ2-1; D not resolved. Germline values: CDR1 SGHRS, CDR2 YFSETQ. The CDR3 loop spans 16 amino acids. Trimming removed 2 bases from V and 0 bases from J, with 12 bases in between. The CDR3 DNA reads as TGCGCCAGCAGCTTCCTAGACTTGAGCTCCTACAATGAGCAGTTCTTC. It specifies CASSFLDLSSYNEQFF.

This clonotype was picked up many times. The chain is built from TRBV28 and TRBJ2-5; 10 bases align to TRBD2. The CDR3 is 13 residues long. Germline CDR1 MDHEN, CDR2 SYDVKM. Trimming took 11 bases from V and 1 from J; bases not matched to a gene: 4. The CDR3: CAATSGFQETQYF. CDR3 sequence (DNA): TGTGCCGCGACTAGCGGGTTCCAAGAGACCCAGTACTTC. Drawing the rest from reference TRBV28 and TRBJ2-5, the complete variable domain is DVKVTQSSRYLVKRTGEKVFLECVQDMDHENMFWYRQDPGLGLRLIYFSYDVKMKEKGDIPEGYSVSREKKERFSLILESASTNQTSMYLCAATSGFQETQYFGPGTRLLVL.

This clonotype was picked up many times. The chain links TRBV5-1 to TRBJ2-1; possibly TRBD2 for D (5 bases). The CDR3 is 13 residues long. CDR1 is SGHRS and CDR2 is YFSETQ in the germline V gene. Trimming cost V 4 bases and J 8 bases, with 13 bases left between them. This CDR3 is CASSTSQRDEQFF. In DNA, the CDR3 is TGCGCCAGCAGCACTAGTCAAAGGGATGAGCAGTTCTTC.

V gene TRBV5-1 combines with J gene TRBJ2-1, with TRBD2 identical over 9 bases. The CDR3 extends over 15 amino acids. Germline V gene data show CDR1 as SGHRS and CDR2 as YFSETQ. Losses at the gene ends were 5 bases for V and 4 bases for J; bases not matched to a gene: 7. The CDR3 region has the DNA TGCGCCAGCAGATTGTCTGCGGGAGGGTACAATGAGCAGTTCTTC. It specifies CASRLSAGGYNEQFF.

With regard to this clonotype: The junction shows a germline mismatch at one end, possibly a read error. The CDR3 DNA sequence: TGTGCCAGCAGTTTAGGGGCTTGCGGAGCGTTAGCCAAAAACATCCAGTACTTC. Translated: CASSLGACGALAKNIQYF. The gene calls are TRBV28 and TRBJ2-4; maybe TRBD1 (5 bases). The CDR3 extends over 18 amino acids. Germline V gives CDR1 MDHEN, CDR2 SYDVKM.

This clonotype was detected ten times or more. J is TRBJ2-5 and V is TRBV11-3, with 14 bases aligning to TRBD2. The V gene end was trimmed by 5 bases and the J gene end by 5 bases; junction bases not matched to a gene: 4. Per germline, CDR1 SGHNT and CDR2 YENEEA. There are 15 residues in the CDR3. Here the CDR3 reads CASSLGLAGGETQYF. CDR3 DNA sequence: TGTGCCAGCAGCCTAGGACTAGCGGGGGGTGAGACCCAGTACTTC.

This clonotype appeared many times. This sequence joins TRBV10-3 and TRBJ2-7; the D is unclear. Germline values: CDR1 ENHRY, CDR2 SYGVKD. Trimming left V 3 bases short and J 6 bases short, with 15 bases between. This CDR3 contains 14 residues. CDR3 residues: CAISETDSPGEQYF. CDR3 DNA: TGTGCCATCAGTGAAACAGACTCCCCGGGCGAGCAGTACTTC.

There are many counts of this clonotype. The rearrangement uses TRBV4-1 and TRBJ2-7, with TRBD2 identical over 7 bases. J lost 5 bases, V lost 2 bases, and 9 bases had no gene match. This CDR3 spans 15 amino acids. Germline-derived CDR1 and CDR2 are MGHRA and YSYEKL. CDR3 in DNA: TGCGCCAGCAGCCAATTAAACCGGGAGGAAGACGAGCAGTACTTC. Translated: CASSQLNREEDEQYF.

This clonotype was seen only a few times. The gene calls are TRBV6-4 and TRBJ2-1; 9 bases are shared with TRBD2. The CDR3 loop spans 15 amino acids. V trimming: 5 bases; J trimming: 8 bases; junction bases outside the gene matches: 10. CDR1 and CDR2 from the germline V gene are MRHNA and SNTAGT. CDR3 DNA: TGTGCCAGCAGTTGGGGTAGCGGGAGTCGGGATGAGCAGTTCTTC. Translated: CASSWGSGSRDEQFF.

This clonotype appeared many times. This chain joins TRBV20-1 and TRBJ2-6; TRBD1 matches at 8 bases. CDR3 length: 14 amino acids. Germline-derived CDR1 and CDR2 are DFQATT and SNEGSKA (reference sequence). V was pared by 4 bases and J by 4 bases, with 3 bases of the junction left unmatched. CDR3 region: CSAKTGVGANVLTF. CDR3 nucleotide sequence: TGCAGTGCTAAGACAGGGGTCGGGGCCAACGTCCTGACTTTC.

This clonotype was observed many times. V and J are TRBV5-1 and TRBJ1-1; maybe TRBD1 (5 bases). The germline CDR1 and CDR2 sequences are SGHRS and YFSETQ. The V end lost 4 bases, the J end lost 0 bases, and 13 bases lay between the germline ends. The CDR3 runs to 15 residues. This chain's CDR3 is CASSPGVIVNTEAFF. The CDR3, as DNA: TGCGCCAGCAGCCCGGGGGTTATAGTGAACACTGAAGCTTTCTTT.